This T cell receptor beta chain derives from a study of PD-1 blockade in classical Hodgkin lymphoma. Findings and caveats of the study: Reported baseline diversity: healthy donors highest, relapsed/refractory patients lowest.

The data were produced by immunoSEQ multiplex PCR, yet TCRdb's version contains in-frame clones alone and is incomplete. The sample includes approximately 18,000 clones, approximately 80% of them seen just once. Germline CDR1 KGHSH, CDR2 LQKENI. V was pared by 6 bases and J by 5 bases, with 17 bases between. The CDR3 has 15 amino acids. By share, this clone counts as medium-sized. Antigen: not known. The time point is: cycle 4 day 1 (C4D1), after 5 to 7 weeks of nivolumab. Each patient experienced a relapse that followed autologous stem cell transplantation, and brentuximab vedotin exposure varied. The chain is built from TRBV18 and TRBJ1-5; D is perhaps TRBD1 (5 bases). This receptor was taken from a human donor with classical Hodgkin lymphoma. The sequencing used peripheral blood mononuclear cells (PBMCs), collected before the fourth cycle of nivolumab. The chain's CDR3 is CASSRGVGPDQPQHF. The DNA of the CDR3 is TGTGCCAGCTCTCGCGGCGTGGGGCCGGATCAGCCCCAGCATTTT. Full variable domain (missing parts from reference TRBV18 and TRBJ1-5): NAGVMQNPRHLVRRRGQEARLRCSPMKGHSHVYWYRQLPEEGLKFMVYLQKENIIDESGMPKERFSAEFPKEGPSILRIQQVVRGDSAAYFCASSRGVGPDQPQHFGDGTRLSIL.